A selection of T cell receptor beta chains follows, all from one sample in a study of OX40 agonist ivuxolimab in advanced cancers. Generated by immunoSEQ multiplex PCR, the TCRdb table keeps only in-frame clones and is missing some. The sample includes tens of thousands of clones, more than 70% seen only once; the top ten take approximately 8%. The specimen was CD4+ or CD8+ T cells sorted from blood, collected in a trial of the OX40 agonist ivuxolimab. These receptor sequences come from an adult with an advanced solid tumor such as melanoma, head and neck, liver or kidney cancer. CDR3s include the opening cysteine and the closing phenylalanine or tryptophan. D genes are given only for firm matches.

v_gene	d_gene	CDR3aa
TRBV5-4	NA	CASSSGGGEKLFF
TRBV5-6	TRBD1	CASSYGGGQGYGYTF
TRBV7-9	NA	CASSLASGSAQETQYF
TRBV2	NA	CASSETEASYGYTF
TRBV19	NA	CASKRGINYGYTF
TRBV19	TRBD2	CASSIRTSGHYEQYF
TRBV5-4	NA	CASSFGTGEVNEQFF
TRBV7-2	TRBD2	CASSLLAGGWTGELFF
TRBV7-7	TRBD2	CASSPSLAVQETQYF
TRBV9	NA	CASSVEAGGAYEQYF
TRBV4-1	TRBD2	CASSRSTSSTYEQYF
TRBV27	TRBD2	CASSLFLAGGPLGELFF
TRBV5-1	TRBD2	CASSLAGGRRGTDTQYF
TRBV28	NA	CASSLITGNTIYF
TRBV7-8	TRBD1	CASSGSSQGRTEAFF
TRBV30	NA	CAWSVSGANTEAFF
TRBV19	TRBD2	CASSTRAGSGGDNEQFF
TRBV28	NA	CASSWSTATEAFF
TRBV29-1	TRBD2	CSAAGTSGSSYNEQFF
TRBV11-3	NA	CASSSGPWKEQYF
TRBV30	NA	CAWNGGEGTEAFF
TRBV5-1	NA	CASSLVLADPSYEQYF
TRBV5-4	TRBD1	CASNWGRTGESIYGYTF
TRBV6-1	TRBD1	CASTWKQGGTQYF
TRBV2	TRBD2	CASLGEGEGSETQYF
TRBV2	NA	CASSVGAGGNEQFF
TRBV18	NA	CASSPGLMESGYGYTF
TRBV2	NA	CASNAGTPAVTEAFF
TRBV7-2	TRBD1	CASSLRQGNSPLHF
TRBV5-4	TRBD2	CASSSGGGVEETQYF
TRBV19	NA	CASSIWAGLNYGYTF
TRBV15	NA	CATSRVLAPNYGYTF
TRBV18	NA	CASSQGLSNNEQFF
TRBV2	NA	CASSTGETQYF
TRBV7-9	NA	CASSLQNNQPQHF
TRBV7-2	TRBD2	CASSFTGLAQETQYF
TRBV5-1	NA	CASSSTTGQHGYTF
TRBV6-5	NA	CASSRLGRETQYF
TRBV2	NA	CASSRDPGPVVRQPQHF
TRBV23-1	NA	CASSPSGTQETQYF
TRBV18	NA	CASSPGPDTEAFF
TRBV6-6	TRBD2	CASSYSGGGVYNEQFF
TRBV11-3	TRBD2	CASSLDQTASGGEQFF
TRBV19	TRBD1	CASQPQGGNQPQHF
TRBV4-1	NA	CASSQESGRNGELFF
TRBV7-8	TRBD2	CASSLLAGVADTQYF
TRBV21-1	NA	CASSKEDRANTEAFF
TRBV6-6	TRBD1	CASSWGQNEPQHF
TRBV9	NA	CASSVGASGTDTQYF
TRBV13	TRBD2	CASSLEGLAENTGELFF
TRBV18	TRBD2	CASSPRRVATSGSGRNEQFF
TRBV4-2	TRBD2	CASSLSWASGKHEQYF
TRBV5-1	NA	CASSLGTATYEQYF
TRBV5-5	TRBD1	CASSLDRGRSEKLFF
TRBV27	TRBD2	CASSWGGSSYNEQFF
TRBV2	TRBD2	CASSGSGGEEESQYF
TRBV6-6	NA	CASSDSYEQYF
TRBV29-1	NA	CSGRGELNEKLFF
TRBV5-4	TRBD2	CASSFGTSGGTTDTQYF